This note documents a single T cell receptor beta chain sequence. This specimen comes from a study of blood T cell repertoires in COVID-19. Per germline, CDR1 MNHEY and CDR2 SVGAGI. There are 13 residues in the CDR3. V gave up 4 bases and J gave up 4 bases, with 10 bases separating them. Repertoires were generated with immunoSEQ multiplex PCR, while TCRdb's copy carries only in-frame clones and drops some. Among 80,000 to 100,000 clones listed, 80% were seen once. The gene calls are TRBV6-5 and TRBJ2-5; D uncertain. This receptor was obtained from a woman between 65 and 79 years old with acute or convalescent COVID-19. Sequencing was performed on peripheral blood. As DNA, the CDR3 is TGTGCCAGCAGTTCCCGGGTGACAGAGACCCAGTACTTC. Translation gives CASSSRVTETQYF.